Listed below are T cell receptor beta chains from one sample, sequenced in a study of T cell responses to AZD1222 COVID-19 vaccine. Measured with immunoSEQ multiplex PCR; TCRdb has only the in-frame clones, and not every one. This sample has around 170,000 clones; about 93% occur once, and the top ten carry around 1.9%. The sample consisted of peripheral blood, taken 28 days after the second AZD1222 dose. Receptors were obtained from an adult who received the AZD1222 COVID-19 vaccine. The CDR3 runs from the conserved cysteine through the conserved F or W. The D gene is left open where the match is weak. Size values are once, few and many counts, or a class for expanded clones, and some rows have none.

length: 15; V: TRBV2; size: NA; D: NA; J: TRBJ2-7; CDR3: CASSEALDWTYEQYF; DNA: TGTGCCAGCAGTGAAGCCCTAGACTGGACCTACGAGCAGTACTTC
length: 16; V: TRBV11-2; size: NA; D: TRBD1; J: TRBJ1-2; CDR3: CASSLAGTGFLYGYTF; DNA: TGTGCCAGCAGCTTAGCAGGGACAGGCTTTCTTTATGGCTACACCTTC
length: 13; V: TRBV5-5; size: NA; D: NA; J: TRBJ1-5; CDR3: CASSRDSNQPQHF; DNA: TGTGCCAGCAGCCGGGACAGCAATCAGCCCCAGCATTTT
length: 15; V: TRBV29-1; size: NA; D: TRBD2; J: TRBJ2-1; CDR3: CSVRGGGSGHNEQFF; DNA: TGCAGCGTCCGGGGGGGAGGGAGCGGACACAATGAGCAGTTCTTC
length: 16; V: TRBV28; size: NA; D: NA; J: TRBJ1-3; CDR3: CASSLWLGASGNTIYF; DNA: TGTGCCAGCAGTTTATGGTTAGGGGCAAGTGGAAACACCATATATTTT
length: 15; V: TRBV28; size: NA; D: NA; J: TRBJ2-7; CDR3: CASRFQGHGAYEQYF; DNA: TGTGCCAGCAGGTTCCAGGGGCATGGCGCCTACGAGCAGTACTTC
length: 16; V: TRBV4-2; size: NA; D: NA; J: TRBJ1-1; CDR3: CASSQRPPRGNTEAFF; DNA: TGTGCCAGCAGCCAACGTCCCCCGAGGGGAAACACTGAAGCTTTCTTT
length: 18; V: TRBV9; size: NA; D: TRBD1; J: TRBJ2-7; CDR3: CASSVGTGDSFSSYEQYF; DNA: TGTGCCAGCAGCGTAGGGACAGGCGATTCCTTCAGCTCCTACGAGCAGTACTTC
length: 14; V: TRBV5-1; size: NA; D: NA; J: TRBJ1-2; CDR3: CASSLIPGDYGYTF; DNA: TGCGCCAGCAGCTTGATTCCCGGGGACTATGGCTACACCTTC
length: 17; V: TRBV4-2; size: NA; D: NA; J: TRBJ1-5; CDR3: CASSQDHAEYSNQPQHF; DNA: TGTGCCAGCAGCCAAGATCACGCAGAGTATAGCAATCAGCCCCAGCATTTT
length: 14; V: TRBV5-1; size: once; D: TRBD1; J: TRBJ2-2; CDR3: CASSKGQGGGELFF; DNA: TGCGCCAGCAGCAAGGGACAGGGAGGCGGGGAGCTGTTTTTT
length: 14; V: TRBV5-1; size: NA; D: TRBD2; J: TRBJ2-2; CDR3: CASTAGVGGRELFF; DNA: TGCGCGTCGACAGCGGGAGTAGGCGGTCGGGAGCTGTTTTTT